The entry below describes one T cell receptor (beta chain). What antigen it recognizes has not been identified. Within one base of it there is no much larger clone, and no base qualities were kept. These data come from a study of T cell changes during pregnancy in multiple sclerosis (dated by TCRdb to between 2018 and 2020). With regard to the full study: The study examined how the T cell repertoire changed over the course of pregnancy in women with multiple sclerosis.

Library preparation employed the immunoSEQ multiplex PCR assay. TCRdb retrieved this table from immuneACCESS and kept in-frame rearrangements only. Not all clones are present; in checked studies, unresolved V genes account for under half, and no reason is known for the remainder. The sample table holds about 99,000 clones, of which 80% to 95% were seen once. The ten largest make up 0.99% of the sample. The sequence derives from a female donor with multiple sclerosis, enrolled in a pregnancy study. Specimen: peripheral blood, collected after pregnancy.

For the CDR3, the sequence is CATPWVGVQINYGYTF. The nucleotides are TGCGCCACCCCGTGGGTCGGGGTCCAGATTAACTATGGCTACACCTTC. The chain is assembled from TRBV23-1 and TRBJ1-2, with the D segment identity uncertain. TRBV23-1 is an ORF for which the function is uncertain. Relative to germline, V is 10 bases shorter and J is 1 base shorter, with 22 bases between their ends. The CDR3 measures 16 amino acids from cysteine to phenylalanine. Of the read, only the CDR3 DNA is kept; its 48 bases are in frame from base 1.